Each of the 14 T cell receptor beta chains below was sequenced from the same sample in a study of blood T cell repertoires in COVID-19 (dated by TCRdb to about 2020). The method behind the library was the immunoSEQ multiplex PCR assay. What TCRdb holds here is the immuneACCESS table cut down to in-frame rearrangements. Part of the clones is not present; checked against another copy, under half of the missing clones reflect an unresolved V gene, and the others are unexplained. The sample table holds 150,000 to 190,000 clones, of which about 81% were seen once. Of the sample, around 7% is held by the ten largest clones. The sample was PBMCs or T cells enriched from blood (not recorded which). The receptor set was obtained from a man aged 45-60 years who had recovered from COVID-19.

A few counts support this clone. CDR3 residues: CASRSLYTGELFF. The CDR3, as DNA: TGCGCCAGCAGGTCGTTGTACACCGGGGAGCTGTTTTTT. J is TRBJ2-2 and V is TRBV4-3; D not certain. Germline V gene sequence: CDR1 LGHNA, CDR2 YSLEER. The ends were cut back, 6 bases at V and 3 bases at J, with 8 bases in the middle. The CDR3 length is 13 residues.

The CDR3 sequence is CASSILLKTNQPQHF. DNA of the CDR3: TGTGCCAGTAGTATTCTCCTAAAGACAAATCAGCCCCAGCATTTT. This chain uses TRBV19 with TRBJ1-5; D gene uncertain. From germline, CDR1 is LNHDA and CDR2 SQIVND (reference sequence). This CDR3 is 15 amino acids long. The V gene lost 3 bases and the J gene lost 4 bases, with 13 bases spanning the gap.

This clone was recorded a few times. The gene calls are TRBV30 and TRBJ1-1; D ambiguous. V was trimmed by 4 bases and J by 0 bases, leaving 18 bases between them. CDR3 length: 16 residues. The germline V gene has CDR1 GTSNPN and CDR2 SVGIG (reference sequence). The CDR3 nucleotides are TGTGCCTGGACTTCTCAGTCGAGACATCTGAACACTGAAGCTTTCTTT. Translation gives CAWTSQSRHLNTEAFF.

For the CDR3, the DNA is TGCGCCAGCAGCCCCTCGGGGAGGTTCTACGAGCAGTACTTC. Its translation is CASSPSGRFYEQYF. The chain has TRBV5-1 and TRBJ2-7; weak D call: TRBD2 (6 bases). The CDR3 contains 14 residues. Germline CDR1 is SGHRS and CDR2 is YFSETQ. Trimming shortened V by 4 bases and J by 3 bases, and 14 bases separated the two germline ends.

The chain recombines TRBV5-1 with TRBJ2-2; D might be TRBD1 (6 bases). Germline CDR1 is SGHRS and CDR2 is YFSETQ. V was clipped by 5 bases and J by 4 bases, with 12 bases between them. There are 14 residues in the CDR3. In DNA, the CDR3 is TGCGCCAGCAGTCGAGCAGGGGTCACCGGGGAGCTGTTTTTT. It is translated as CASSRAGVTGELFF.

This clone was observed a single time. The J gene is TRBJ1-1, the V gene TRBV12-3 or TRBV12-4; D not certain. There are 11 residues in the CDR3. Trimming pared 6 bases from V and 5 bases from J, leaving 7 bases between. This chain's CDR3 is CASSQVTEAFF. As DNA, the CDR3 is TGTGCCAGCAGCCAGGTTACTGAAGCTTTCTTT.

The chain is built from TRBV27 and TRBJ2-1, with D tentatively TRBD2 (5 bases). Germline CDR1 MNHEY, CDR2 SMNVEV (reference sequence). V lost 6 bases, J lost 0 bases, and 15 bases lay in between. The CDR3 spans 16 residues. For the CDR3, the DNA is TGTGCCAGCAGAAGGACTTGGCTGACCTCCTACAATGAGCAGTTCTTC. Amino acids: CASRRTWLTSYNEQFF.

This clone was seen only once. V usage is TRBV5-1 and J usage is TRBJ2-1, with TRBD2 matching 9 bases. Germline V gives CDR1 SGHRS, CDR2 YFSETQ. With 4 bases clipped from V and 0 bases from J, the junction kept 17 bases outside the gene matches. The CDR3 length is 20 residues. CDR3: CASSPGGGGGETGSYNEQFF. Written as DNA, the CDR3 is TGCGCCAGCAGCCCGGGCGGGGGGGGCGGGGAAACTGGCTCCTACAATGAGCAGTTCTTC.

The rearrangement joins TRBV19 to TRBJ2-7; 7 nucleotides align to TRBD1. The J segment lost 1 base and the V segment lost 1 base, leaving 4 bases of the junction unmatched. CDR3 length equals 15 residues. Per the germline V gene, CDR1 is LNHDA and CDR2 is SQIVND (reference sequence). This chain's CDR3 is CASSIGTGGSYEQYF. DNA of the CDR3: TGTGCCAGTAGTATAGGGACAGGAGGTTCCTACGAGCAGTACTTC.

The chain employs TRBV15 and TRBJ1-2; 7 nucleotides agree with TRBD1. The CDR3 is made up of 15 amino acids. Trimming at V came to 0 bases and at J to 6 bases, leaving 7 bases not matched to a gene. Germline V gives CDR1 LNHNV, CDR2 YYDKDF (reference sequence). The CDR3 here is CATSRDSARGNGYTF. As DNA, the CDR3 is TGTGCCACCAGCAGAGATTCGGCCAGGGGGAATGGCTACACCTTC.

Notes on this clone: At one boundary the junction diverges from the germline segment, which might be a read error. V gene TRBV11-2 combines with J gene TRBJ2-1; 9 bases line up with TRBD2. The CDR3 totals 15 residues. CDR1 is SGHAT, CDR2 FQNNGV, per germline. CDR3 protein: CASSLEGLAFYEQFF. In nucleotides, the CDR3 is TGTGCCAGCAGCCTAGAGGGACTAGCCTTCTATGAGCAGTTCTTC.

Written as DNA, the CDR3 is TGTGCCAGTAGCCGCTCCAGCGTCGGCGGCTACGAGCAGTACTTC. This codes for CASSRSSVGGYEQYF. V is TRBV19 and J is TRBJ2-7; no firm D call. CDR1 is LNHDA, CDR2 SQIVND, per germline (reference sequence). The CDR3 consists of 15 residues. V dropped 6 bases and J dropped 3 bases, with 18 bases sitting between them.

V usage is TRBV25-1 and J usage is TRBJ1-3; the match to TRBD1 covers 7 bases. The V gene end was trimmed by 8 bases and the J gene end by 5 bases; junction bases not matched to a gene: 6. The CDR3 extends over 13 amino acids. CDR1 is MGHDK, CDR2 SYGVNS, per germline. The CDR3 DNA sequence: TGTGCCAGCGACAGGGTACGGAGAAACACCATATATTTT. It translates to CASDRVRRNTIYF. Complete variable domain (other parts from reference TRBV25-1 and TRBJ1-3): EADIYQTPRYLVIGTGKKITLECSQTMGHDKMYWYQQDPGMELHLIHYSYGVNSTEKGDLSSESTVSRIRTEHFPLTLESARPSHTSQYLCASDRVRRNTIYFGEGSWLTVV.

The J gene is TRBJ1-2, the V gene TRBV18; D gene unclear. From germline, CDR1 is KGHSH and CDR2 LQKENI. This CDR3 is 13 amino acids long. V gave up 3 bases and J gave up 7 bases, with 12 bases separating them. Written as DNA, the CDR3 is TGTGCCAGCTCACCGGAGGCCGCTGGTGGCTACACCTTC. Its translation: CASSPEAAGGYTF. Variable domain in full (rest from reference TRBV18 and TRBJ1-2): NAGVMQNPRHLVRRRGQEARLRCSPMKGHSHVYWYRQLPEEGLKFMVYLQKENIIDESGMPKERFSAEFPKEGPSILRIQQVVRGDSAAYFCASSPEAAGGYTFGSGTRLTVV.